This T cell receptor beta chain came from a study of blood T cells in healthy people across ages. Across the study: In model experiments, template switching was able to capture about one barcoded beta molecule for every two T cells that were present. Findings of the study overall: Per million T cells, TCR beta diversity dropped about linearly as age rose.

Primed by a sample-barcoded 5' primer and a J-beta primer mix, a second PCR proceeded for about 6 to 11 cycles. TCRdb processed the 5' RACE reads anew with MiXCR; each CDR3 protein has one entry. Of roughly 640,000 distinct CDR3 sequences listed, about 30% are singletons. This clonotype was found many times. What it recognizes is unknown. J gave up 12 bases and V 0 bases, and 9 bases lay outside the gene matches. The CDR3 loop spans 15 amino acids. CDR1 SGHNT and CDR2 YYREEE come from the germline V gene (reference sequence). Caucasian, healthy and from Russia, the donors were aged between roughly 6 and 100. PBMCs were isolated at a quantity of at least 6.5 million per sample.

The sequencing sample was made of blood. This chain connects TRBV5-4 to TRBJ2-1; TRBD2 matches 10 bases. This receptor was taken from a woman older than 75 in good health. CDR3 loop: CASSLGSGGGGRQFF. The CDR3 coding sequence is TGTGCCAGCAGCTTGGGGAGCGGGGGGGGCGGTAGGCAGTTCTTC.